The text below deals with one TCR beta chain. Its antigen remains unknown. V lost 4 bases to trimming and J lost 6 bases; unmatched junction nucleotides: 5. This CDR3 comprises 16 residues. In germline, CDR1 is SGHTS, CDR2 YDEGEE. Profiled with immunoSEQ multiplex PCR; TCRdb holds only in-frame clones, not every one. The table shows approximately 40,000 clones, with roughly nine tenths occurring only once. The data derive from a study of OX40 agonist ivuxolimab in advanced cancers. Study-wide background: Ivuxolimab, an antibody acting as an agonist of OX40 (CD134), was used to treat patients. Checkpoint inhibitors had been given previously to 40% of patients. Three dose-escalation patients had partial responses: one with hepatocellular carcinoma and two with cutaneous melanoma.

Broader study findings: Researchers report that CD8+ T cells had, on average, more expanded clones than CD4+.

This TCR was sampled from an adult with an advanced solid tumor such as melanoma, head and neck, liver or kidney cancer. The chain links TRBV5-8 to TRBJ2-3; TRBD2 agrees at 16 bases. The input for sequencing was CD4+ or CD8+ T cells sorted from blood, taken in a trial of the OX40 agonist ivuxolimab. The CDR3 nucleotides read TGTGCCAGCAGCCTCGGGACTAGCGGGGGGGCGGATACGCAGTATTTT. Translating it yields CASSLGTSGGADTQYF.